The 15 T cell receptor beta chains given below trace back to one sample, sequenced in a study of blood T cell repertoires in COVID-19 (dated by TCRdb to the early 2020s). Library preparation used the immunoSEQ multiplex PCR assay. In its TCRdb copy, this immuneACCESS table keeps in-frame sequences only and misses some clones. Where compared with another copy, unresolved V genes explain less than half of these, and the others have no known cause. The sample includes under 45,000 clones, with more than 70% observed a single time. The ten largest make up about 40% of the sample. Material for sequencing was peripheral blood. Every receptor here comes from a man aged 55-75 years with active or convalescent COVID-19.

The J gene is TRBJ1-4, the V gene TRBV6-5; D might be TRBD1 (6 bases). Trimming cost V 8 bases and J 3 bases, with 13 bases left between them. Germline V gives CDR1 MNHEY, CDR2 SVGAGI. This CDR3 has 14 amino acids. DNA of the CDR3: TGTGCCAGCTTACCGGGACACCCTAATGAAAAACTGTTTTTT. Translating it yields CASLPGHPNEKLFF.

The rearrangement links TRBV6-5 to TRBJ1-2; unclear D gene. Trimming removed 0 bases at V and 6 bases at J, with 14 bases between. The CDR3 extends over 15 amino acids. The germline CDR1 and CDR2 sequences are MNHEY and SVGAGI. This chain's CDR3 is CASSYSNTGRNGYTF. The CDR3, as DNA: TGTGCCAGCAGTTACTCAAATACGGGGAGGAATGGCTACACCTTC.

The chain carries TRBV27 and TRBJ1-1, with D uncertain. The CDR3 sequence is 11 residues long. V was pared by 11 bases and J by 1 base, with 8 bases between. Germline V gene lookup returns CDR1 MNHEY and CDR2 SMNVEV (reference sequence). As DNA, the CDR3 is TGTGCCGCCCCGGGGAACACTGAAGCTTTCTTT. It codes for CAAPGNTEAFF.

The gene calls are TRBV19 and TRBJ1-3, with a weak D call TRBD1 (6 bases). V was clipped by 1 base and J by 4 bases, with 14 bases between them. This CDR3 spans 16 amino acids. Germline CDR1 is LNHDA and CDR2 is SQIVND (reference sequence). The CDR3 nucleotides are TGTGCCAGTAGTATAGTGGCGAAAGGGGGAGGAAACACCATATATTTT. This translates into CASSIVAKGGGNTIYF. The full variable domain, its missing parts supplied by reference TRBV19 and TRBJ1-3, is DGGITQSPKYLFRKEGQNVTLSCEQNLNHDAMYWYRQDPGQGLRLIYYSQIVNDFQKGDIAEGYSVSREKKESFPLTVTSAQKNPTAFYLCASSIVAKGGGNTIYFGEGSWLTVV.

CDR3 residues: CASNPQQGHWPQHF. CDR3 DNA sequence: TGTGCCAGTAACCCTCAGCAGGGCCATTGGCCCCAGCATTTT. This chain connects TRBV19 to TRBJ1-5; TRBD1 is a possible D gene (5 bases). Germline CDR1 is LNHDA and CDR2 is SQIVND (reference sequence). With 7 bases removed from V and 9 bases from J, the gap between germline ends came to 19 bases. The CDR3 sequence is 14 residues long.

V is TRBV6-4 and J is TRBJ2-6, with 7 bases lining up with TRBD1. Germline trimming cut 3 bases from V and 2 bases from J; bases unmatched to any gene: 4. The CDR3 is 16 residues long. Germline V gene sequence: CDR1 MRHNA, CDR2 SNTAGT. The CDR3 DNA reads TGTGCCAGCAGTGAACAGGGGAGAACTGGGGCCAACGTCCTGACTTTC. Its translation is CASSEQGRTGANVLTF.

V is TRBV5-1 and J is TRBJ2-1, with D hard to call. The germline CDR1 and CDR2 sequences are SGHRS and YFSETQ. Trimming took 4 bases from V and 7 from J, leaving 21 bases between them. This CDR3 comprises 16 residues. The chain's CDR3 is CASSPGRSWVGNEQFF. CDR3 coding DNA: TGCGCCAGCAGCCCCGGCCGGAGTTGGGTTGGGAATGAGCAGTTCTTC. Complete variable domain (other parts from reference TRBV5-1 and TRBJ2-1): KAGVTQTPRYLIKTRGQQVTLSCSPISGHRSVSWYQQTPGQGLQFLFEYFSETQRNKGNFPGRFSGRQFSNSRSEMNVSTLELGDSALYLCASSPGRSWVGNEQFFGPGTRLTVL.

This clone was found a few times. The chain combines TRBV12-3 or TRBV12-4 with TRBJ1-1, with D tentatively TRBD1 (5 bases). CDR3 size: 13 residues. Between the trimmed V and J ends, which lost 6 bases and 0 bases, there was a span of 8 bases. The CDR3 coding sequence is TGTGCCAGCAGCATACAGGTGAACACTGAAGCTTTCTTT. This codes for CASSIQVNTEAFF.

This CDR3 reads CASSDAQGQKVYEQYV. CDR3 coding DNA: TGTGCCAGCAGTGACGCGCAGGGACAAAAGGTTTACGAGCAGTACGTC. The chain recombines TRBV6-4 with TRBJ2-7; perhaps TRBD1 as D (6 bases). The CDR3 totals 16 residues. The V end lost 2 bases, the J end lost 4 bases, and 18 bases lay between the germline ends. Germline values: CDR1 MRHNA, CDR2 SNTAGT.

The chain employs TRBV3-1 (or the pseudogene TRBV3-2) and TRBJ2-2; possibly TRBD1 for D (6 bases). The V end was cut by 2 bases, the J end by 6 bases, with 13 bases between. The CDR3 contains 15 residues. Germline lookup yields CDR1 LGHDT and CDR2 YNNKEL (reference sequence). DNA for the CDR3: TGTGCCAGCAGCCAAACAGGGTATTCAGCCGGGGAGCTGTTTTTT. Protein product: CASSQTGYSAGELFF.

This clone was recorded only once. The V gene is TRBV4-1, the J gene TRBJ2-1, with a possible D match to TRBD2 (6 bases). Germline values: CDR1 MGHRA, CDR2 YSYEKL. The CDR3 has 16 residues. Between the trimmed V and J ends, which lost 4 bases and 4 bases, there was a span of 17 bases. CDR3 nucleotides: TGCGCCAGCAGCCCTTTACCGGGACTGAGTTACAATGAGCAGTTCTTC. Protein sequence: CASSPLPGLSYNEQFF.

This clone showed up just a few times. The chain has TRBV18 and TRBJ2-1, with a tentative D call TRBD2 (6 bases). This CDR3 is built from 12 residues. V dropped 5 bases and J dropped 9 bases, with 11 bases sitting between them. Germline lookup yields CDR1 KGHSH and CDR2 LQKENI. In DNA, the CDR3 is TGTGCCAGCTCATCGACTAGTATTGAGCAGTTCTTC. It yields the protein CASSSTSIEQFF.

The chain uses TRBV6-2 or TRBV6-3 and TRBJ1-5, with 7 bases matching TRBD1. The CDR3 covers 14 residues. The germline V gene encodes CDR1 MNHEY and CDR2 SVGEGT. The V and J ends lost 6 bases and 6 bases, in that order; junction bases with no gene match: 8. This chain's CDR3 is CASSLTGTSQPQHF. The CDR3 DNA follows: TGTGCCAGCAGCCTGACAGGGACAAGTCAGCCCCAGCATTTT.

The rearrangement uses TRBV11-3 and TRBJ1-3; TRBD1 matches 7 bases. Germline lookup yields CDR1 SGHNT and CDR2 YENEEA. V trimming: 2 bases; J trimming: 2 bases; junction bases outside the gene matches: 3. This CDR3 region has 15 residues. CDR3 nucleotides: TGTGCCAGCAGCTTAACAGGGGAGGCTGGAAACACCATATATTTT. Its translation is CASSLTGEAGNTIYF.

This clone came up once. The chain employs TRBV28 and TRBJ1-5; 10 bases fit TRBD1. The V and J ends lost 5 bases and 0 bases, in that order; junction bases with no gene match: 10. CDR1 is MDHEN, CDR2 SYDVKM, per germline. The CDR3 runs to 18 residues. As DNA, the CDR3 is TGTGCCAGCAGTGTCACCGGGACAGGGGTGCTTAGCAATCAGCCCCAGCATTTT. Its protein product is CASSVTGTGVLSNQPQHF. Based on the CDR3 plus reference TRBV28 and TRBJ1-5, the full variable domain is DVKVTQSSRYLVKRTGEKVFLECVQDMDHENMFWYRQDPGLGLRLIYFSYDVKMKEKGDIPEGYSVSREKKERFSLILESASTNQTSMYLCASSVTGTGVLSNQPQHFGDGTRLSIL.